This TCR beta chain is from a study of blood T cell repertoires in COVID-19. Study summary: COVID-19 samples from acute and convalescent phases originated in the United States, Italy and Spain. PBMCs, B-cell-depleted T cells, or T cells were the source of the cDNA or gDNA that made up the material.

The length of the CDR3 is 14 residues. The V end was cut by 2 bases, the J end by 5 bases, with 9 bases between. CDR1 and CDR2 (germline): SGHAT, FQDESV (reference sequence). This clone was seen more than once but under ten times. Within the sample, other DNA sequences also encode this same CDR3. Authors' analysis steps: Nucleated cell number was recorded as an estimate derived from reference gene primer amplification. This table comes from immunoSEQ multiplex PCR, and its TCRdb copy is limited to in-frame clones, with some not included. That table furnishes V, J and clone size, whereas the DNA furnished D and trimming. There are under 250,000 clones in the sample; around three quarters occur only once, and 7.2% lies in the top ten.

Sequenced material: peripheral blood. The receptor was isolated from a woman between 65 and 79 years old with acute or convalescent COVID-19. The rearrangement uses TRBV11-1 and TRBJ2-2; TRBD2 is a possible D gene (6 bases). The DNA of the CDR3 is TGTGCCAGCAGCTTACAGGGAGGAACCGGGGAGCTGTTTTTT. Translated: CASSLQGGTGELFF.